What follows describes a single TCR beta chain. Its antigen is currently unknown. Treatment specified: oral pan-JAK inhibitor, 5-10 mg twice daily. Germline V lookup: CDR1 MGHRA, CDR2 YSYEKL. V lost 2 bases and J 7 bases, leaving 21 bases between the germline ends. CDR3 length: 16 residues. RNA extraction was followed by reverse transcription into cDNA, which acted as the sequencing template. The data were produced by immunoSEQ multiplex PCR, yet TCRdb's version contains in-frame clones alone and is incomplete. This sample has about 190,000 clones, with 64% found just once. The data originate from a study of CD8+ T cells in alopecia areata. Study-wide points: Although TCR sharing was seen in mice, sharing across patients was less clear, possibly for HLA-related reasons.

The TCR was taken from a human donor with alopecia areata. The sequences come from CD4+ T cells sorted from blood, collected at week 4, from a patient treated with tofacitinib. This rearrangement joins TRBV4-1 to TRBJ2-7; D may be TRBD2 (5 bases). CDR3 amino acids: CASSQLPIAPPGEQYF. In DNA, the CDR3 is TGCGCCAGCAGCCAACTACCCATCGCCCCGCCGGGAGAGCAGTACTTC.